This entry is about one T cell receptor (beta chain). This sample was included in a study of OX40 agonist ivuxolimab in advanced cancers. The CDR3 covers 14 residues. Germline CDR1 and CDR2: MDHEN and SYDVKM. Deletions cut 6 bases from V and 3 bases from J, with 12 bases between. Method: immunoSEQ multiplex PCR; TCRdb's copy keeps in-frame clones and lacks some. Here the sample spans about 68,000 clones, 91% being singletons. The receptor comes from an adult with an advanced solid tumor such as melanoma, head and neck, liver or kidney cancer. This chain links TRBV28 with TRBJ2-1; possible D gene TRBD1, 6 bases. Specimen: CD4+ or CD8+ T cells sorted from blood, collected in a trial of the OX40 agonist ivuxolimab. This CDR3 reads CASRKEDSYNEQFF. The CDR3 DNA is TGTGCCAGCAGAAAGGAGGACAGCTACAATGAGCAGTTCTTC.